These 7 T cell receptor beta chains were sequenced from one sample in a study of cytomegalovirus exposure and HLA in healthy donors. 13 Jbeta primers and 60 Vbeta primers were used for the PCR. TCRdb keeps only in-frame clones here, not all; method: immunoSEQ multiplex PCR. The data hold some 150,000 clones, with roughly 79% observed a single time. The sample taken for sequencing was PBMCs. These receptors were collected from a man younger than 40 in good health and CMV-seropositive.

The V call is TRBV5-6, the J call TRBJ1-5, with 8 bases matching TRBD1. This CDR3 contains 14 residues. J was trimmed by 3 bases and V by 10 bases; bases with no gene match: 9. Germline CDR1 is SGHDT and CDR2 is YYEEEE. The CDR3 coding sequence is TGTGCCGGGCCAACAGGGGGGAACAATCAGCCCCAGCATTTT. Translating gives CAGPTGGNNQPQHF.

The chain is built from TRBV27 and TRBJ2-5; TRBD2 matches at 12 bases. CDR3 length equals 15 residues. The V segment lost 8 bases and the J segment 1 base; nucleotides outside the gene matches: 5. The germline CDR1 and CDR2 sequences are MNHEY and SMNVEV (reference sequence). The CDR3 is CASSGLAGTQETQYF. In nucleotides, the CDR3 is TGTGCCAGCTCAGGACTAGCGGGAACCCAAGAGACCCAGTACTTC.

This chain uses TRBV7-6 with TRBJ1-6; no clear D. With 5 bases removed from V and 7 bases from J, the gap between germline ends came to 15 bases. The CDR3 runs to 15 residues. In germline, CDR1 is SGHVS, CDR2 FNYEAQ. The CDR3 spells CASSEAGSKNSPLHF. The DNA of the CDR3 is TGTGCCAGCAGCGAGGCGGGGTCGAAGAATTCACCCCTCCACTTT.

The V gene is TRBV2, the J gene TRBJ2-7; TRBD2 matches 10 bases. Per germline, CDR1 SNHLY and CDR2 FYNNEI. V shed 4 bases, J shed 2 bases, and the junction held 5 bases outside the gene matches. This CDR3 spans 15 amino acids. CDR3: CASSGRLAGPYEQYF. In DNA form, the CDR3 reads TGTGCCAGCAGTGGGAGACTAGCGGGCCCCTACGAGCAGTACTTC.

V gene TRBV6-6 combines with J gene TRBJ2-7, with D possibly matching TRBD1 (6 bases). The V and J ends lost 3 bases and 4 bases respectively, with 10 bases between them. Per germline, CDR1 MNHNY and CDR2 SVGAGI (reference sequence). The CDR3 extends over 13 amino acids. This CDR3 reads CASSYRQGYEQYF. CDR3 nucleotide sequence: TGTGCCAGCAGTTATCGGCAGGGGTACGAGCAGTACTTC.

This chain connects TRBV30 to TRBJ1-2, with 9 bases that match TRBD1. Looked up from germline, CDR1 is GTSNPN and CDR2 is SVGIG (reference sequence). The trim removed 3 bases at V and 4 bases at J, leaving 12 bases unmatched. This CDR3 has 16 residues. CDR3 in DNA: TGTGCCTGGAGCCCCGGGACAGGGCTAGTAGGCTATGGCTACACCTTC. Protein product: CAWSPGTGLVGYGYTF. Filled out from reference TRBV30 and TRBJ1-2, the complete variable domain reads SQTIHQWPATLVQPVGSPLSLECTVEGTSNPNLYWYRQAAGRGLQLLFYSVGIGQISSEVPQNLSASRPQDRQFILSSKKLLLSDSGFYLCAWSPGTGLVGYGYTFGSGTRLTVV.

This chain uses TRBV5-1 with TRBJ2-5; no clear D gene. The better agreement between TRBJ2-7 and the DNA end casts doubt on the J call. The CDR3 is made up of 12 amino acids. Germline CDR1 is SGHRS and CDR2 is YFSETQ. Written as DNA, the CDR3 is TGCGCCAGCAGCTCAACATACTACGAGCAGTACTTC. Residues: CASSSTYYEQYF.